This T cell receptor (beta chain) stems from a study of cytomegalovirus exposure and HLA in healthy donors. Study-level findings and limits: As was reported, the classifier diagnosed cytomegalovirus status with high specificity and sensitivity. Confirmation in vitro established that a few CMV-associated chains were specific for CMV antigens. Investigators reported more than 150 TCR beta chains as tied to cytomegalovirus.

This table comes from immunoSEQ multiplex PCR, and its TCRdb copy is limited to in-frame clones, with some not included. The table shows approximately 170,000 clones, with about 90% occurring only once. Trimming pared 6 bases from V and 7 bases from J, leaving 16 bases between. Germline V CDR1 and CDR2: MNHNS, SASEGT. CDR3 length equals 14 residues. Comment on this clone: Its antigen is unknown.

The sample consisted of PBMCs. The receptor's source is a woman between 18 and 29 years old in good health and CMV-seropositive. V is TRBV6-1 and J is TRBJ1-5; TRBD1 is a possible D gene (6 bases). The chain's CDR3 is CASRRTEKDQPQHF. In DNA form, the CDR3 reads TGTGCCAGCAGGAGGACAGAGAAAGACCAGCCCCAGCATTTT.